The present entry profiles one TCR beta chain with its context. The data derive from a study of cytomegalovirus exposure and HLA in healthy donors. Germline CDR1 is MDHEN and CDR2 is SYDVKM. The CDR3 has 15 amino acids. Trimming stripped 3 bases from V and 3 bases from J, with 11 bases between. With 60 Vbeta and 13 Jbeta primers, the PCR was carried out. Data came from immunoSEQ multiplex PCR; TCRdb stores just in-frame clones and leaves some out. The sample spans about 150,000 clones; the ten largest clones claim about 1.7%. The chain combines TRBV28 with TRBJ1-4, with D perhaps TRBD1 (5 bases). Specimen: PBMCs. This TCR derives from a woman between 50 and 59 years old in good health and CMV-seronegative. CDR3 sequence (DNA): TGTGCCAGCAGTTTCCGGGGGGTGGCTAATGAAAAACTGTTTTTT. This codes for CASSFRGVANEKLFF.